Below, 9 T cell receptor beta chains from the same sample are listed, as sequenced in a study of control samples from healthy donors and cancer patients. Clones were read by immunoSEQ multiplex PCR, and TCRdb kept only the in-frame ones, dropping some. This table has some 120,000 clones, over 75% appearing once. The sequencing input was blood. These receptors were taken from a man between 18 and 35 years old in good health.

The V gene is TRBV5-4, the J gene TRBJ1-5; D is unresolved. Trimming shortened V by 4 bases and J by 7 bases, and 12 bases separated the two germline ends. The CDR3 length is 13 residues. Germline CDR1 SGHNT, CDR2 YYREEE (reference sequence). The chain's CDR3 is CASSPPSGQPQHF. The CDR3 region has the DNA TGTGCCAGCAGCCCCCCCTCAGGACAGCCCCAGCATTTT.

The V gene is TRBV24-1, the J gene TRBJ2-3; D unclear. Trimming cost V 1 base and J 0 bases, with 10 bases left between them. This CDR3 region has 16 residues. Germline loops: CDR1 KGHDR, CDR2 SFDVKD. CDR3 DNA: TGTGCCACCAGTGATTTCGCGCAGGACAGCACAGATACGCAGTATTTT. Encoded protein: CATSDFAQDSTDTQYF.

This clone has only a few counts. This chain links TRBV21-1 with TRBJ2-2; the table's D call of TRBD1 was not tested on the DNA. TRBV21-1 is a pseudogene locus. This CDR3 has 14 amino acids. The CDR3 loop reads CASSKTDIYRELFF. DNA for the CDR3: TGTGCCAGCAGCAAGACAGATATTTATCGGGAGCTGTTTTTT.

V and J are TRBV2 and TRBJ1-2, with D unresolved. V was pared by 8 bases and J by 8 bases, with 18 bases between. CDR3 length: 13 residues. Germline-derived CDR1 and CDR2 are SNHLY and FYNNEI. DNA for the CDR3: TGTGCCAGCGACGCTTCACCGGGCGGGGGCTACACCTTC. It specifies CASDASPGGGYTF. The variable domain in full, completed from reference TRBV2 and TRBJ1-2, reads EPEVTQTPSHQVTQMGQEVILRCVPISNHLYFYWYRQILGQKVEFLVSFYNNEISEKSEIFDDQFSVERPDGSNFTLKIRSTKLEDSAMYFCASDASPGGGYTFGSGTRLTVV.

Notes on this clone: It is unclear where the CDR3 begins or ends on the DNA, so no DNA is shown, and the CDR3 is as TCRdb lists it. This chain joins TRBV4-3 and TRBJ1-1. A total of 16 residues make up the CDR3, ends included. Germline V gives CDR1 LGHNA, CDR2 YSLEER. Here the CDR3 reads CASSQGFGEGGTEAFF.

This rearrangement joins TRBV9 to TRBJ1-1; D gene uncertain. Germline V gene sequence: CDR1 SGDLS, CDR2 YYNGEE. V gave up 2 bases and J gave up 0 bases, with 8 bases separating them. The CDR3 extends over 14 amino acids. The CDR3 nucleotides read TGTGCCAGCAGCGTGGACTCTTTGAACACTGAAGCTTTCTTT. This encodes CASSVDSLNTEAFF.

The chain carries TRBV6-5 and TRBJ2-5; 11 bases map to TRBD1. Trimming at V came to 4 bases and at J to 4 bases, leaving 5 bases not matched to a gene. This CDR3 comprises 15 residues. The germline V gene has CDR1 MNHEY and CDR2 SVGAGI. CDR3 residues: CASSSGTGGRETQYF. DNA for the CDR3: TGTGCCAGCAGTTCCGGGACAGGGGGTCGAGAGACCCAGTACTTC.

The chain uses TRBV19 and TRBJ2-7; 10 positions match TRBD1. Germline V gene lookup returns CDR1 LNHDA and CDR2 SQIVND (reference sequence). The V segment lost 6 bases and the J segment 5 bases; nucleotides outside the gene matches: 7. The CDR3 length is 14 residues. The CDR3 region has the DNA TGTGCCAGTAGACGAGGACAGGGGGTTGACGAGCAGTACTTC. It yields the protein CASRRGQGVDEQYF.

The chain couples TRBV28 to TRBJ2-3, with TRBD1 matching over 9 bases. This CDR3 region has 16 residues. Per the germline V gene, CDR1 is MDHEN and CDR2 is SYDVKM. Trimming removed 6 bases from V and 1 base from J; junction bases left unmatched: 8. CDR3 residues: CASRGRTGVGTDTQYF. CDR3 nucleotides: TGTGCCAGCAGGGGACGGACAGGGGTCGGCACAGATACGCAGTATTTT.